A single sample is the source of the 16 T cell receptor beta chains below, sequenced in a study of T cells in Graves' hyperthyroidism and ophthalmopathy. RNA transcripts gave rise to amplified TCR beta CDR3 regions. First-round RT-PCR targeting the TCR CDR3 was performed with the HTBI primer set. In TCRdb, the multiplex PCR reads were re-called with MiXCR into one record per CDR3 protein. The sample lists 300,000 to 400,000 distinct CDR3 sequences; 18% were seen once. Sequenced: blood. The receptor set was obtained from a man aged 18 to 30 with Graves' ophthalmopathy.

This rearrangement joins TRBV30 to TRBJ1-1, with D possibly TRBD1 on 6 matching bases. The CDR3 has 13 amino acids. CDR1 is GTSNPN and CDR2 is SVGIG in the germline V gene (reference sequence). The V end was cut by 0 bases, the J end by 7 bases, with 12 bases between. CDR3 sequence: CAWSVTGYGEAFF. CDR3 coding DNA: TGTGCCTGGAGTGTTACAGGGTATGGTGAAGCTTTCTTT.

V gene TRBV7-9 combines with J gene TRBJ1-2, with 8 bases fitting TRBD1. Unmatched junction bases numbered 13, after V lost 5 bases and J lost 8 bases. The CDR3 is made up of 15 amino acids. Germline-derived CDR1 and CDR2 are SEHNR and FQNEAQ (reference sequence). Written as DNA, the CDR3 is TGTGCCAGCAGCGCCACCTCAACAGGGGGGAGAGGCTACACCTTC. Translating gives CASSATSTGGRGYTF.

The chain carries TRBV5-1 and TRBJ2-6, with no clear D. The length of the CDR3 is 16 residues. The germline V gene has CDR1 SGHRS and CDR2 YFSETQ. Deletions cut 0 bases from V and 2 bases from J, with 9 bases between. CDR3 nucleotide sequence: TGCGCCAGCAGCTTGGACGCCAGCGCTGGGGCCAACGTCCTGACTTTC. It codes for CASSLDASAGANVLTF.

Ten or more counts support this clonotype. The chain couples TRBV5-1 to TRBJ1-1; the D is unclear. The germline gives CDR1 SGHRS, CDR2 YFSETQ. Trimming cost V 0 bases and J 4 bases, with 16 bases left between them. The CDR3 covers 16 residues. The CDR3 DNA follows: TGCGCCAGCAGCTTGGCCACCATACGGGGAAGCACTGAAGCTTTCTTT. Translation gives CASSLATIRGSTEAFF.

With regard to this clonotype: A clone one base away is much larger, so this may be a read error. CDR3 sequence: CASSLSGGCATNEKLFF. CDR3 DNA sequence: TGTGCCAGCAGTCTCTCGGGAGGTTGTGCAACTAATGAAAAACTGTTTTTT. The rearrangement joins TRBV27 to TRBJ1-4; unclear D gene. The length of the CDR3 is 17 residues. V was shortened by 5 bases and J by 0 bases, with 16 bases between the two germline ends. CDR1 and CDR2 from the germline V gene are MNHEY and SMNVEV (reference sequence).

This clonotype was counted ten times or more. The chain recombines TRBV3-1 with TRBJ1-5; D may be TRBD1 (6 bases). The V end was cut by 3 bases, the J end by 4 bases, with 13 bases between. The CDR3 is 15 residues long. Germline CDR1 LGHDT, CDR2 YNNKEL (reference sequence). This CDR3 reads CASSHTSTGNQPQHF. In nucleotides, the CDR3 is TGTGCCAGCAGCCACACGTCAACAGGGAATCAGCCCCAGCATTTT. The entire variable domain, with the rest obtained from reference TRBV3-1 and TRBJ1-5, is as follows: DTAVSQTPKYLVTQMGNDKSIKCEQNLGHDTMYWYKQDSKKFLKIMFSYNNKELIINETVPNRFSPKSPDKAHLNLHINSLELGDSAVYFCASSHTSTGNQPQHFGDGTRLSIL.

This clonotype has a handful of counts. V usage is TRBV29-1 and J usage is TRBJ1-1; D is undetermined. Germline V gene data show CDR1 as SQVTM and CDR2 as ANQGSEA. The CDR3 sequence is 15 residues long. V was clipped by 1 base and J by 2 bases, with 14 bases between them. CDR3 amino acids: CSVEARGVVNTEAFF. The CDR3 DNA follows: TGCAGCGTTGAAGCCCGCGGGGTTGTAAACACTGAAGCTTTCTTT.

The CDR3 region is CASSLDDRGLEQYF. The DNA of the CDR3 is TGTGCCAGCAGCTTAGACGACAGGGGACTCGAGCAGTACTTC. The chain carries TRBV7-9 and TRBJ2-7, with 8 bases identical to TRBD1. Per the germline V gene, CDR1 is SEHNR and CDR2 is FQNEAQ (reference sequence). V lost 1 base and J lost 6; bases outside the gene matches: 5. The CDR3 loop spans 14 amino acids.

The chain employs TRBV4-1 and TRBJ2-6; D gene unclear. Germline assignment: CDR1 MGHRA and CDR2 YSYEKL. The CDR3 has 17 amino acids. Trimming removed 2 bases from V and 0 bases from J, with 11 bases in between. The CDR3 DNA reads as TGCGCCAGCAGCCAACACGAGACATCCTCTGGGGCCAACGTCCTGACTTTC. Encoded protein: CASSQHETSSGANVLTF.

This clonotype was counted a few times. The CDR3: CASSFLAALSYEQYF. DNA of the CDR3: TGTGCCAGCAGCTTCTTGGCAGCCCTTTCCTACGAGCAGTACTTC. The V and J genes are TRBV7-2 and TRBJ2-7; D uncertain. V was trimmed by 3 bases and J by 1 base, leaving 13 bases between them. The CDR3 covers 15 residues. Germline CDR1 SGHTA, CDR2 FQGNSA.

This clonotype was detected many times. This rearrangement joins TRBV9 to TRBJ1-5; TRBD1 might be the D (5 bases). Trimming pared 2 bases from V and 7 bases from J, leaving 13 bases between. CDR3 length: 14 residues. Germline lookup yields CDR1 SGDLS and CDR2 YYNGEE. The CDR3 is CASSVDGAGQPQHF. CDR3 DNA sequence: TGTGCCAGCAGCGTGGACGGGGCGGGGCAGCCCCAGCATTTT.

This clonotype has a handful of counts. The chain carries TRBV3-1 and TRBJ2-1; 8 nucleotides match TRBD2. The ends lost 8 bases at V and 10 bases at J; junction bases unmatched: 13. Looked up from germline, CDR1 is LGHDT and CDR2 is YNNKEL (reference sequence). The CDR3 totals 14 residues. The CDR3 bases are TGTGCCAGCTCCACGGGGGGGGCTCGGGAGGAGCAGTTCTTC. Translation: CASSTGGAREEQFF.

This clonotype was detected only a few times. The chain employs TRBV10-3 and TRBJ1-5; weak D call: TRBD1 (6 bases). Germline V gene sequence: CDR1 ENHRY, CDR2 SYGVKD. V lost 2 bases to trimming and J lost 2 bases, with 16 bases between them. This CDR3 contains 17 residues. The CDR3 protein is CAISEVGGGSGNQPQHF. The CDR3 coding sequence is TGTGCCATCAGTGAGGTTGGAGGGGGTTCGGGCAATCAGCCCCAGCATTTT.

There are a few counts of this clonotype. The rearrangement uses TRBV6-1 and TRBJ2-5; no clear D. The CDR3 runs to 14 residues. The germline gives CDR1 MNHNS, CDR2 SASEGT. The germline V and J ends were trimmed by 7 bases and 2 bases, with 14 bases remaining between them. CDR3 region: CASTLSGEQETQYF. DNA of the CDR3: TGTGCCAGCACCCTTTCGGGCGAACAAGAGACCCAGTACTTC.

This clonotype was seen ten or more times. The rearrangement uses TRBV6-5 and TRBJ2-1; D not resolved. Germline CDR1 reads MNHEY; CDR2 reads SVGAGI. The CDR3 sequence is 15 residues long. V lost 2 bases and J lost 4, with 12 bases in between. The DNA for the CDR3 is TGTGCCAGCAGTTACGGACGAGACCTTTACAATGAGCAGTTCTTC. Translated: CASSYGRDLYNEQFF.

This clonotype was seen ten or more times. The chain couples TRBV12-3 or TRBV12-4 to TRBJ2-7; 8 bases fit TRBD1. The CDR3 is 13 residues long. Germline trimming cut 2 bases from V and 6 bases from J; bases unmatched to any gene: 3. The CDR3: CASSLQGASEQYF. Here the CDR3 DNA reads TGTGCCAGCAGTTTACAGGGGGCCTCCGAGCAGTACTTC.